This record looks at one TCR beta chain sequence and its context. This specimen belongs to a study of blood T cell repertoires in COVID-19. Turning to the study itself: Whether acute or convalescent, the COVID-19 samples came from the United States, Italy and Spain. The cDNA or gDNA used as material had been derived from T cells, B-cell-depleted T cells, or PBMCs.

The CDR3 is made up of 13 amino acids. Per the germline V gene, CDR1 is SNHLY and CDR2 is FYNNEI. V lost 2 bases and J 6 bases, leaving 8 bases between the germline ends. Original handling: Reference gene primer amplification in the assay estimated nucleated cell counts. Assay used: immunoSEQ multiplex PCR; TCRdb lists only in-frame clones, some missing. V and J calls and clone size are given by that table; D and trimming were obtained from the DNA. This table holds over 150,000 clones, roughly four fifths found once. The chain links TRBV2 to TRBJ1-5, with D unresolved. The receptor's source is a woman aged 80 or older with acute or convalescent COVID-19. Material for sequencing was peripheral blood. The CDR3 sequence is CASSETSGQPQHF. The CDR3 bases are TGTGCCAGCAGTGAAACGTCAGGTCAGCCCCAGCATTTT. Variable domain in full (rest from reference TRBV2 and TRBJ1-5): EPEVTQTPSHQVTQMGQEVILRCVPISNHLYFYWYRQILGQKVEFLVSFYNNEISEKSEIFDDQFSVERPDGSNFTLKIRSTKLEDSAMYFCASSETSGQPQHFGDGTRLSIL.